This entry describes one T cell receptor (beta chain). In the source study's methods: Amplifying reference gene primers gave estimates of nucleated cell counts. Here immunoSEQ multiplex PCR was the method, and the copy in TCRdb shows in-frame clones only, minus some. Clone size and V and J calls were adopted from that table, with D and trimming inferred from the DNA. The sample lists 200,000 to 250,000 clones; 75% to 90% were seen once. These data originate in a study of blood T cell repertoires in COVID-19. This CDR3 has 16 amino acids. Trimming removed 0 bases at V and 0 bases at J, with 9 bases between. Germline assignment: CDR1 MNHEY and CDR2 SVGEGT.

The V call is TRBV6-2 or TRBV6-3, the J call TRBJ2-1; D ambiguous. Sample: peripheral blood. This sequence originates from a woman aged 80 or over with COVID-19, enrolled during active disease. CDR3 in amino acids: CASSYSIRSSYNEQFF. The CDR3, as DNA: TGTGCCAGCAGTTACTCGATTAGGAGCTCCTACAATGAGCAGTTCTTC.